These 21 T cell receptor beta chains came from one sample sequenced in a study of regulatory T cells in long-lasting Graves disease. Building of the TCR beta libraries involved iRepertoire HTBI primers and Arm-PCR of CDR3 regions. TCRdb itself ran the multiplex PCR reads through MiXCR, one entry per CDR3 protein. The sample includes about 330,000 distinct CDR3 sequences, 15% to 20% of them seen just once. The time point denotes: newly diagnosed GD, antithyroid drugs for less than 3 months. PBMC-derived RNA was used for the TCR library. This same sample was also taken into another study, of T cells in Graves' hyperthyroidism and ophthalmopathy.

The sample here was peripheral blood mononuclear cells (PBMCs), taken at new diagnosis, from a patient treated with antithyroid drugs. These receptors originate from a woman aged 18-29 years with Graves disease.

J is TRBJ2-1 and V is TRBV20-1, with 9 bases matching TRBD2. Germline trimming cut 6 bases from V and 0 bases from J; bases unmatched to any gene: 6. The CDR3 consists of 15 residues. In germline, CDR1 is DFQATT, CDR2 SNEGSKA (reference sequence). The CDR3 coding sequence is TGCAGTGCCCCACTAGCGGGCCACTCCTACAATGAGCAGTTCTTC. It specifies CSAPLAGHSYNEQFF.

This clonotype was observed at least ten times. The chain is built from TRBV3-1 and TRBJ1-4; 7 bases map to TRBD1. This CDR3 region has 15 residues. With V trimmed by 1 base and J by 6 bases, 5 bases remained unmatched. CDR1 and CDR2 (germline): LGHDT, YNNKEL (reference sequence). The CDR3 coding sequence is TGTGCCAGCAGCCAAGGTCCCAGGGGGGATGAAAAACTGTTTTTT. This codes for CASSQGPRGDEKLFF.

This clonotype turned up a few times. This chain links TRBV5-4 with TRBJ1-1, with no clear D. Deletions cut 4 bases from V and 1 base from J, with 11 bases between. Germline CDR1 SGHNT, CDR2 YYREEE (reference sequence). The CDR3 has 14 residues. The CDR3 DNA is TGTGCCAGCAGCCCCCAGGAGAAGAACACTGAAGCTTTCTTT. This gives the protein CASSPQEKNTEAFF.

This clonotype was detected ten times or more. The rearrangement links TRBV18 to TRBJ1-2, with 7 positions matching TRBD1. Looked up from germline, CDR1 is KGHSH and CDR2 is LQKENI. The trim removed 5 bases at V and 2 bases at J, leaving 2 bases unmatched. The CDR3 is 13 amino acids. DNA of the CDR3: TGTGCCAGCTCAGAGGGGGCGAACTATGGCTACACCTTC. As protein: CASSEGANYGYTF.

This clonotype came up many times. The chain uses TRBV12-3 or TRBV12-4 and TRBJ2-2, with 9 bases identical to TRBD2. The CDR3 has 16 residues. V dropped 5 bases and J dropped 1; count of bases not matched to a gene: 5. The CDR3: CASSPAGGENTGELFF. CDR3 nucleotide sequence: TGTGCCAGCAGTCCAGCGGGGGGCGAGAACACCGGGGAGCTGTTTTTT.

Remarks on this clonotype: This likely reflects a read error, since a far larger clone is one base away. J is TRBJ2-2 and V is TRBV14; the match to TRBD2 covers 8 bases. CDR3 length: 15 residues. The germline V gene has CDR1 SGHDN and CDR2 FVKESK. CDR3 in DNA: TGTGCCAGCAGCCTCGGGGGGGCCCGGACCGGGGGGCTGTTTTTT. It specifies CASSLGGARTGGLFF.

This clonotype was counted at least ten times. The rearrangement joins TRBV28 to TRBJ1-1; weak D call: TRBD1 (5 bases). The CDR3 totals 12 residues. Trimming cost V 9 bases and J 4 bases, with 12 bases left between them. Germline CDR1 reads MDHEN; CDR2 reads SYDVKM. The CDR3 region is CASTQGGTEAFF. The DNA of the CDR3 is TGTGCCAGTACCCAGGGCGGCACTGAAGCTTTCTTT.

This clonotype was picked up many times. V usage is TRBV9 and J usage is TRBJ2-1; 9 nucleotides match TRBD2. The germline V gene encodes CDR1 SGDLS and CDR2 YYNGEE. The CDR3 sequence is 16 residues long. The V gene end was trimmed by 0 bases and the J gene end by 4 bases; junction bases not matched to a gene: 5. The CDR3 nucleotides read TGTGCCAGCAGCGTAGCTGGAAGCGGGAGGTACAATGAGCAGTTCTTC. It encodes CASSVAGSGRYNEQFF.

This clonotype occurred many times. V and J are TRBV6-5 and TRBJ2-7; D is perhaps TRBD1 (6 bases). The germline V gene encodes CDR1 MNHEY and CDR2 SVGAGI. The CDR3 is made up of 14 amino acids. Trimming pared 6 bases from V and 1 base from J, leaving 13 bases between. The CDR3 loop reads CASSYNRESYEQYF. CDR3 coding DNA: TGTGCCAGCAGCTACAACAGGGAGTCCTACGAGCAGTACTTC.

This clonotype has a count of ten or more. The CDR3 is CASTLPSIEAGLAGGTDTQYF. The CDR3 DNA is TGTGCCAGCACCCTCCCTAGTATCGAAGCTGGACTAGCGGGGGGCACAGATACGCAGTATTTT. The chain combines TRBV28 with TRBJ2-3; 13 bases align to TRBD2. Germline CDR1 is MDHEN and CDR2 is SYDVKM. The length of the CDR3 is 21 residues. V was pared by 7 bases and J by 1 base, with 20 bases of the junction left unmatched.

This clonotype was counted only a few times. This chain uses TRBV20-1 with TRBJ2-1; 8 bases are a match to TRBD2. J was trimmed by 4 bases and V by 7 bases; bases with no gene match: 9. Per the germline V gene, CDR1 is DFQATT and CDR2 is SNEGSKA (reference sequence). The CDR3 has 14 residues. DNA of the CDR3: TGCAGTGGGAGCGGGAGATGGAGATACAATGAGCAGTTCTTC. Its translation: CSGSGRWRYNEQFF.

With respect to this clonotype: This could be a read error, since a much larger clone is one nucleotide away. This rearrangement joins TRBV30 to TRBJ2-7; tentatively, D is TRBD1 or TRBD2 (5 bases each). Germline CDR1 and CDR2: GTSNPN and SVGIG (reference sequence). The CDR3 is 14 amino acids. For the CDR3, the DNA is TGTGCCTGGACCACGGGACCCGGGAAGCACGAGCAGGACTTC. This encodes CAWTTGPGKHEQDF.

The chain combines TRBV18 with TRBJ2-1, with 8 bases fitting TRBD1. CDR1 and CDR2 from the germline V gene are KGHSH and LQKENI. The CDR3 is 16 amino acids. The ends lost 3 bases at V and 0 bases at J; junction bases unmatched: 4. CDR3 region: CASSPDRASSYNEQFF. DNA for the CDR3: TGTGCCAGCTCACCGGACAGGGCTAGCTCCTACAATGAGCAGTTCTTC.

Comment on this clonotype: The CDR3 end shows no conserved phenylalanine or tryptophan, and so a read error is likely. The chain combines TRBV19 with TRBJ2-1; D remains unclear. V dropped 5 bases and J dropped 0 bases, with 11 bases sitting between them. This CDR3 is 15 amino acids long. The germline CDR1 and CDR2 sequences are LNHDA and SQIVND (reference sequence). The CDR3 DNA reads TGTGCCAGTAGTGTTTCGCTGAGCTCCTACAATGAGCAGTTCCTC. Residues: CASSVSLSSYNEQFL.

Many counts were recorded for this clonotype. The V and J genes are TRBV2 and TRBJ1-2; D unresolved. Trimming cost V 6 bases and J 2 bases, with 10 bases left between them. This CDR3 spans 13 amino acids. Germline values: CDR1 SNHLY, CDR2 FYNNEI. CDR3 sequence (DNA): TGTGCCAGCAGCCCTGAGCCCAACTATGGCTACACCTTC. It specifies CASSPEPNYGYTF.

Ten or more counts support this clonotype. V is TRBV5-1 and J is TRBJ1-5; tentative D call: TRBD1 (5 bases). Looked up from germline, CDR1 is SGHRS and CDR2 is YFSETQ. The V gene lost 1 base and the J gene lost 0 bases, with 8 bases spanning the gap. This CDR3 has 15 residues. CDR3 sequence (DNA): TGCGCCAGCAGCTTGCAGGGCTATAGCAATCAGCCCCAGCATTTT. Amino acids: CASSLQGYSNQPQHF.

The rearrangement joins TRBV2 to TRBJ2-5; possible D gene TRBD1, 5 bases. CDR1 and CDR2 from the germline V gene are SNHLY and FYNNEI. V lost 5 bases, J lost 3 bases, and 10 bases lay in between. The length of the CDR3 is 13 residues. CDR3 sequence: CASSSQGKETQYF. The CDR3 DNA follows: TGTGCCAGCAGTTCGCAGGGAAAAGAGACCCAGTACTTC.

This clonotype has a count of ten or more. This chain connects TRBV28 to TRBJ1-3; D gene uncertain. Germline V CDR1 and CDR2: MDHEN, SYDVKM. This CDR3 has 13 residues. The V end lost 4 bases, the J end lost 2 bases, and 6 bases lay between the germline ends. The CDR3 loop is CASSWPTGNTIYF. The CDR3 bases are TGTGCCAGCAGTTGGCCCACTGGAAACACCATATATTTT.

The chain has TRBV28 and TRBJ2-6; D is unresolved. The CDR3 consists of 15 residues. Deletions cut 7 bases from V and 4 bases from J, with 14 bases between. Germline CDR1 reads MDHEN; CDR2 reads SYDVKM. In DNA, the CDR3 is TGTGCCAGCACCGCCTTAGTTTCGGGGGCCAACGTCCTGACTTTC. This encodes CASTALVSGANVLTF.

J is TRBJ1-1 and V is TRBV6-2 or TRBV6-3; 10 bases are a match to TRBD1. The CDR3 loop spans 16 amino acids. Germline V gene sequence: CDR1 MNHEY, CDR2 SVGEGT. The V segment lost 2 bases and the J segment 6 bases; nucleotides outside the gene matches: 9. CDR3 residues: CASSYGPRDRGAEAFF. CDR3 DNA sequence: TGTGCCAGCAGTTACGGCCCGCGGGACAGGGGTGCTGAAGCTTTCTTT.

This clonotype was counted ten times or more. The J gene is TRBJ1-4, the V gene TRBV28, with D unclear. The germline V gene has CDR1 MDHEN and CDR2 SYDVKM. The CDR3 loop spans 11 amino acids. V lost 4 bases to trimming and J lost 16 bases, with 13 bases between them. This CDR3 is CASSSAPEQFF. CDR3 DNA: TGTGCCAGCAGTTCGGCCCCCGAGCAGTTTTTT.